These 17 T cell receptor beta chains originate from one sample sequenced in a study of vaccination and CD4 T cells after COVID-19. Regarding treatment: approximately nine-day PBMC culture with coronavirus spike peptide pools or control peptides (ViraFEST assay). An unexposed donor provided the CD4+ T cells, which were collected before the COVID-19 pandemic (2011-2018). Antigens for these TCRs are unknown. Sequence data for DNA of cultured CD4+ T cells were generated by the Oncomine TCR Beta short-read assay. The template was genomic DNA from cultured CD4+ T cells. One entry per CDR3 protein, called by TCRdb with MiXCR from the PCR reads. The sample lists approximately 9,300 distinct CDR3 sequences, around two fifths seen once, with roughly 12% in the top ten. The source material was CD4+ T cells from blood, cultured in vitro. The receptors come from a human donor in good health.

The CDR3 sequence: CASSPGAIYGYTF. The CDR3, as DNA: TGTGCCAGCAGCCCAGGGGCGATCTATGGCTACACCTTC. The chain recombines TRBV7-3 with TRBJ1-2, with D possibly matching TRBD1 (6 bases). The V end was cut by 5 bases, the J end by 4 bases, with 11 bases between. Germline V gene lookup returns CDR1 SGHTA and CDR2 FQGTGA. This CDR3 comprises 13 residues.

The chain has TRBV7-8 and TRBJ1-5; possible D gene TRBD1, 6 bases. V was shortened by 4 bases and J by 7 bases, with 8 bases between the two germline ends. The CDR3 is 12 amino acids. Germline V lookup: CDR1 SGHVS, CDR2 FQNEAQ. CDR3 in DNA: TGTGCCAGCAGCTCAGGGGTCCAGCCCCAGCATTTT. It specifies CASSSGVQPQHF.

V and J are TRBV20-1 and TRBJ2-2, with 7 positions matching TRBD1. There are 16 residues in the CDR3. Germline V gene sequence: CDR1 DFQATT, CDR2 SNEGSKA (reference sequence). V shed 1 base, J shed 1 base, and the junction held 6 bases outside the gene matches. This CDR3 reads CSARGVTGENTGELFF. DNA of the CDR3: TGCAGTGCTAGAGGGGTAACAGGGGAGAACACCGGGGAGCTGTTTTTT.

This clonotype was observed a handful of times. V gene TRBV20-1 combines with J gene TRBJ1-1; 7 positions agree with TRBD1. J was trimmed by 5 bases and V by 3 bases; bases with no gene match: 12. Germline V gives CDR1 DFQATT, CDR2 SNEGSKA (reference sequence). The CDR3 spans 15 residues. The CDR3 bases are TGCAGTGCTAGTGACCTAGGGGGCGGGTTTACTGAAGCTTTCTTT. Translation gives CSASDLGGGFTEAFF.

This clonotype has just a few counts. The chain couples TRBV6-2 or TRBV6-3 to TRBJ2-7; 7 nucleotides align to TRBD1. The CDR3 runs to 16 residues. V lost 2 bases and J lost 0; bases outside the gene matches: 7. Per germline, CDR1 MNHEY and CDR2 SVGEGT. The DNA for the CDR3 is TGTGCCAGCAGTTACCTGCTAGGGGGCCCCTCCTACGAGCAGTACTTC. Its protein product is CASSYLLGGPSYEQYF.

The chain employs TRBV9 and TRBJ1-2; TRBD1 matches at 7 bases. The CDR3 loop spans 14 amino acids. Germline CDR1 SGDLS, CDR2 YYNGEE. Trimming at V came to 3 bases and at J to 1 base, leaving 3 bases not matched to a gene. CDR3 in amino acids: CASSETGFNYGYTF. The CDR3 nucleotides read TGTGCCAGCAGCGAGACAGGGTTTAACTATGGCTACACCTTC.

This clonotype was seen a handful of times. The J gene is TRBJ1-6, the V gene TRBV7-2, with 10 positions matching TRBD1. CDR1 and CDR2 from the germline V gene are SGHTA and FQGNSA. J was trimmed by 8 bases and V by 8 bases; bases with no gene match: 6. This CDR3 spans 14 amino acids. The CDR3 sequence: CASRGGTGDSPLHF. CDR3 sequence (DNA): TGTGCCAGCCGGGGAGGGACAGGGGATTCACCCCTCCACTTT.

This clonotype is a singleton in its sample. J is TRBJ2-3 and V is TRBV20-1; D ambiguous. The V end was cut by 5 bases, the J end by 1 base, with 13 bases between. Germline V gene lookup returns CDR1 DFQATT and CDR2 SNEGSKA (reference sequence). The CDR3 contains 14 residues. The CDR3 bases are TGCAGTGCTGGACGTGGTTGGGGCACAGATACGCAGTATTTT. Its translation is CSAGRGWGTDTQYF.

This clonotype was counted between two and nine times. The chain couples TRBV11-2 to TRBJ2-5; D is ambiguous. The germline gives CDR1 SGHAT, CDR2 FQNNGV. With 5 bases removed from V and 2 bases from J, the gap between germline ends came to 9 bases. The CDR3 is 13 residues long. CDR3 residues: CASSTVIQETQYF. The CDR3 bases are TGTGCCAGCAGCACGGTGATTCAAGAGACCCAGTACTTC.

The chain is built from TRBV19 and TRBJ2-7; D gene ambiguous. The germline CDR1 and CDR2 sequences are LNHDA and SQIVND (reference sequence). The CDR3 runs to 14 residues. Between the trimmed V and J ends, which lost 5 bases and 2 bases, there was a span of 13 bases. In DNA form, the CDR3 reads TGTGCCAGTAGTGCGAGAGAAGGTGCCTACGAGCAGTACTTC. Translated, it gives CASSAREGAYEQYF. The variable domain in full, with the rest retrieved from reference TRBV19 and TRBJ2-7, is DGGITQSPKYLFRKEGQNVTLSCEQNLNHDAMYWYRQDPGQGLRLIYYSQIVNDFQKGDIAEGYSVSREKKESFPLTVTSAQKNPTAFYLCASSAREGAYEQYFGPGTRLTVT.

This chain connects TRBV29-1 to TRBJ1-2; D is possibly TRBD1 (5 bases). Germline CDR1 is SQVTM and CDR2 is ANQGSEA. The CDR3 has 12 residues. The V end was cut by 7 bases, the J end by 8 bases, with 17 bases between. The CDR3 is CSGVGIGEGYTF. The CDR3 DNA follows: TGCAGCGGCGTGGGGATAGGGGAGGGCTACACCTTC.

The J gene is TRBJ1-6, the V gene TRBV2; D not resolved. Trimming pared 3 bases from V and 7 bases from J, leaving 7 bases between. The germline CDR1 and CDR2 sequences are SNHLY and FYNNEI. There are 13 residues in the CDR3. The CDR3 DNA follows: TGTGCCAGCAGTGAGGAGGTGAATTCACCCCTCCACTTT. As protein: CASSEEVNSPLHF.

V is TRBV7-3 and J is TRBJ2-3, with D perhaps matching TRBD1 (5 bases). Trimming stripped 5 bases from V and 0 bases from J, with 15 bases between. The germline V gene encodes CDR1 SGHTA and CDR2 FQGTGA. This CDR3 has 16 amino acids. CDR3 in amino acids: CASSPQGSPSTDTQYF. The DNA for the CDR3 is TGTGCCAGCAGCCCCCAGGGTAGCCCTAGCACAGATACGCAGTATTTT.

This clonotype was detected once. This chain joins TRBV19 and TRBJ2-3; D might be TRBD1 (9 bases). Germline V gene data show CDR1 as LNHDA and CDR2 as SQIVND (reference sequence). The CDR3 covers 19 residues. Trimming took 5 bases from V and 4 from J, leaving 28 bases between them. In DNA, the CDR3 is TGTGCCAGTAGTGCCACAGGGGGCTCTGGCGGGAGGAGCGCAGATACGCAGTATTTT. The encoded protein is CASSATGGSGGRSADTQYF.

This chain uses TRBV7-8 with TRBJ2-2; 11 nucleotides agree with TRBD2. The ends lost 5 bases at V and 6 bases at J; junction bases unmatched: 14. The germline CDR1 and CDR2 sequences are SGHVS and FQNEAQ. The CDR3 consists of 18 residues. This chain's CDR3 is CASSLRALAGGPPGELFF. In DNA, the CDR3 is TGTGCCAGCAGCCTTAGGGCATTAGCGGGAGGGCCGCCCGGGGAGCTGTTTTTT.

This chain uses TRBV6-1 with TRBJ2-7; 9 bases map to TRBD1. Germline-derived CDR1 and CDR2 are MNHNS and SASEGT. V trimming: 7 bases; J trimming: 0 bases; junction bases outside the gene matches: 10. The CDR3 contains 16 residues. Here the CDR3 reads CASTGWGTGSSYEQYF. The CDR3, as DNA: TGTGCCAGCACCGGATGGGGGACAGGGAGCTCCTACGAGCAGTACTTC.

The chain carries TRBV15 and TRBJ2-1, with 8 bases that match TRBD2. V was clipped by 9 bases and J by 8 bases; unmatched bases: 24. Per the germline V gene, CDR1 is LNHNV and CDR2 is YYDKDF (reference sequence). The CDR3 has 18 residues. The CDR3 here is CATNKFLAGRSGGDEQFF. In DNA form, the CDR3 reads TGTGCCACAAACAAGTTTTTAGCGGGAAGATCTGGAGGCGATGAGCAGTTCTTC.